Each of the 5 T cell receptor beta chains below was sequenced from the same sample in a study of T-cell memory formation after mild COVID-19. TCRdb used MiXCR to reprocess the 5' RACE reads, holding one entry per CDR3 protein. The table lists 400,000 to 500,000 distinct CDR3 sequences, roughly 20% of them singletons, with approximately 8.4% in the top ten. The sample was PBMCs or a T cell subset sorted from them (not recorded which). The receptors were sampled from an adult woman who had mild COVID-19 (a few samples of this study predate the infection). Cell type and time point are not known.

This clonotype was picked up a small number of times. V gene TRBV5-5 combines with J gene TRBJ2-1, with a possible D match to TRBD2 (8 bases). This CDR3 contains 16 residues. V dropped 4 bases and J dropped 4 bases, with 18 bases sitting between them. Germline loops: CDR1 SGHKS, CDR2 YYEKEE (reference sequence). The DNA of the CDR3 is TGTGCCAGCAGCCCCAGGGGGGCGGGGGGATACAATGAGCAGTTCTTC. It specifies CASSPRGAGGYNEQFF.

This clonotype was counted only a few times. V and J are TRBV6-1 and TRBJ1-4; TRBD1 matches 9 bases. The germline V gene encodes CDR1 MNHNS and CDR2 SASEGT. The V gene end was trimmed by 5 bases and the J gene end by 4 bases; junction bases not matched to a gene: 5. The CDR3 sequence is 15 residues long. DNA of the CDR3: TGTGCCAGCAGTTACATGACAGGGGGTAATGAAAAACTGTTTTTT. Translated: CASSYMTGGNEKLFF.

This clonotype was found a few times. This chain uses TRBV20-1 with TRBJ2-3; 9 nucleotides agree with TRBD2. In germline, CDR1 is DFQATT, CDR2 SNEGSKA (reference sequence). With V trimmed by 4 bases and J by 3 bases, 5 bases remained unmatched. The CDR3 is 14 residues long. Here the CDR3 reads CSAKGAGGTDTQYF. The CDR3 DNA sequence: TGCAGTGCTAAGGGAGCGGGAGGAACAGATACGCAGTATTTT.

V and J are TRBV5-6 and TRBJ1-5, with D possibly TRBD1 on 6 matching bases. This CDR3 contains 14 residues. Trimming cost V 4 bases and J 3 bases, with 11 bases left between them. CDR1 SGHDT and CDR2 YYEEEE come from the germline V gene. The CDR3 loop reads CASSLRGINQPQHF. CDR3 nucleotide sequence: TGTGCCAGCAGCCTCAGGGGAATCAATCAGCCCCAGCATTTT.

The chain links TRBV7-9 to TRBJ2-5, with 10 bases that match TRBD1. Germline CDR1 is SEHNR and CDR2 is FQNEAQ (reference sequence). V lost 2 bases and J lost 5; bases outside the gene matches: 5. This CDR3 has 15 amino acids. The CDR3 region has the DNA TGTGCCAGCAGCTTACGGACAGGGGGTTTGGAGACCCAGTACTTC. Protein: CASSLRTGGLETQYF.